This T cell receptor beta chain was profiled in a study of blood T cell repertoires in COVID-19. As for the study in general: Sources were T cells, B-cell-depleted T cells, or PBMCs; the material itself was cDNA or gDNA.

Original processing notes: Nucleated cell number was recorded as an estimate derived from reference gene primer amplification. Sequencing used immunoSEQ multiplex PCR; TCRdb keeps in-frame clones, though not all of them. V and J calls and clone size follow that table, whereas D and trimming were derived from the DNA. The repertoire consists of approximately 250,000 clones, with 84% occurring once and the leading ten covering approximately 2.4%. This CDR3 comprises 16 residues. With V trimmed by 2 bases and J by 0 bases, 3 bases remained unmatched. The germline V gene encodes CDR1 LGHDT and CDR2 YNNKEL (reference sequence).

The TCR comes from a man between 40 and 49 years old who had recovered from COVID-19. This chain joins TRBV3-1 (or the pseudogene TRBV3-2) and TRBJ2-5; TRBD2 matches at 10 bases. Sequencing used peripheral blood. The CDR3 protein is CASSQTAGGYQETQYF. CDR3 nucleotide sequence: TGTGCCAGCAGCCAAACAGCGGGGGGGTACCAAGAGACCCAGTACTTC.